These 6 T cell receptor beta chains were sequenced from one sample in a study of blood T cell repertoires in COVID-19. The data were produced by immunoSEQ multiplex PCR, yet TCRdb's version contains in-frame clones alone and is incomplete. The sample lists 250,000 to 350,000 clones, roughly 90% occurring once. Sequencing input: peripheral blood. These receptors were obtained from a woman aged 25 to 39 with COVID-19, enrolled during active disease.

The gene calls are TRBV28 and TRBJ1-6; 10 bases match TRBD1. Germline CDR1 MDHEN, CDR2 SYDVKM. With V trimmed by 6 bases and J by 14 bases, 10 bases remained unmatched. The CDR3 contains 14 residues. The CDR3 coding sequence is TGTGCCAGCAGGCCGGGACAGGGGTCGATCACCCTCCACTTT. Its translation: CASRPGQGSITLHF.

The V and J genes are TRBV5-4 and TRBJ2-2, with D perhaps matching TRBD2 (5 bases). The CDR3 extends over 14 amino acids. Trimming took off 0 bases at V and 4 bases at J, with 7 bases between the two ends. The V gene's germline CDR1 is SGHNT and CDR2 YYREEE (reference sequence). CDR3 coding DNA: TGTGCCAGCAGCTTGGACGAGGGCACCGGGGAGCTGTTTTTT. This gives the protein CASSLDEGTGELFF.

The CDR3 loop reads CASRIGRAPYNEQFF. Written as DNA, the CDR3 is TGTGCCAGCAGAATCGGGCGGGCGCCCTACAATGAGCAGTTCTTC. This sequence joins TRBV28 and TRBJ2-1, with D possibly being TRBD2 (5 bases). V lost 6 bases and J lost 2, with 14 bases in between. This CDR3 has 15 amino acids. Per the germline V gene, CDR1 is MDHEN and CDR2 is SYDVKM.

V usage is TRBV12-3 or TRBV12-4 and J usage is TRBJ1-3; D gene unclear. Trimming left V 8 bases short and J 0 bases short, with 5 bases between. The CDR3 runs to 12 residues. This CDR3 reads CASSVSGNTIYF. The CDR3 DNA reads as TGTGCCAGCTCGGTCTCTGGAAACACCATATATTTT.

This clone was found once. The chain links TRBV5-1 to TRBJ2-4, with 7 bases lining up with TRBD1. Germline lookup yields CDR1 SGHRS and CDR2 YFSETQ. This CDR3 comprises 17 residues. V dropped 0 bases and J dropped 7; count of bases not matched to a gene: 13. The CDR3 DNA follows: TGCGCCAGCAGCTTGGAACCTCACAGGGGTCCAAGGAACATTCAGTACTTC. Protein: CASSLEPHRGPRNIQYF.

In its sample, this clone was seen once. V gene TRBV2 combines with J gene TRBJ1-5, with D perhaps matching TRBD1 (5 bases). CDR1 and CDR2 (germline): SNHLY, FYNNEI. Trimming took 1 base from V and 6 from J, leaving 10 bases between them. CDR3 length equals 14 residues. The CDR3 nucleotides are TGTGCCAGCAGTGAAGAAGGCGGGGGTCAGCCCCAGCATTTT. Its protein product is CASSEEGGGQPQHF.